This TCR beta chain derives from a study of response to subunit inactivated influenza vaccine. CDR1 is DFQATT, CDR2 SNEGSKA, per germline (reference sequence). The germline V and J ends were trimmed by 1 base and 7 bases, with 8 bases remaining between them. The CDR3 is 13 amino acids. MiXCR was run by TCRdb on the RT-PCR reads, yielding one entry per CDR3 protein. The sample holds 650,000 to 800,000 distinct CDR3 sequences, roughly 18% seen once. Comments on this clonotype: Its antigen remains unidentified.

Points from the study as a whole: The authors suggested that few new T cells are recruited per seasonal influenza vaccination.

The sequence derives from a man aged 50 or older who received an inactivated influenza vaccine. This chain links TRBV20-1 with TRBJ1-6; D gene uncertain. Here the sequenced sample was PBMCs from blood, taken approximately 5 days after vaccination. The CDR3: CSARGQLNSPLHF. In nucleotides, the CDR3 is TGCAGTGCTAGAGGGCAGTTGAATTCACCCCTCCACTTT.